Sequencing of this T cell receptor (beta chain) was carried out in a study of PD-1 blockade in classical Hodgkin lymphoma. Findings and limits, study-wide: Patients who responded completely had about the same baseline diversity as newly diagnosed patients. Some patients started nivolumab under 1 year after ASCT, and they were excluded.

All patients experienced relapse after autologous stem cell transplantation, and brentuximab vedotin exposure was variable. The germline V gene encodes CDR1 MNHEY and CDR2 SVGAGI. This CDR3 comprises 14 residues. V lost 10 bases and J lost 4; bases outside the gene matches: 6. Produced via immunoSEQ multiplex PCR; TCRdb's table is partial and in-frame only. The data hold 23,000 or so clones, with approximately 78% observed a single time. Regarding this clone: As yet, its antigen is unknown.

Sequenced here: peripheral blood mononuclear cells (PBMCs), sampled before the second cycle of nivolumab. The V and J genes are TRBV6-5 and TRBJ2-3; 12 positions match TRBD2. The source is a human donor with classical Hodgkin lymphoma. CDR3 bases: TGTGCCACCCGGACTAGCGGGGCGGCAGATACGCAGTATTTT. Its protein product is CATRTSGAADTQYF.